Included here is one T cell receptor (beta chain) sequence, with context. Its antigen is currently unknown. Germline-derived CDR1 and CDR2 are MGHRA and YSYEKL. The CDR3 contains 15 residues. V dropped 5 bases and J dropped 6; count of bases not matched to a gene: 6. One entry per CDR3 protein, called by TCRdb with MiXCR from the 5' RACE reads. The sample includes around 500,000 distinct CDR3 sequences, around a fifth seen only once; the top ten take around 17%. This entry comes from a study of T cells after yellow fever vaccination. Study-wide results and limits: Clonotypes found in both CD4 and CD8 compartments made up a small share. Subsequent to the booster, the majority of primary-vaccination clones reappeared (around 96% CD4, around 85% CD8).

The sequencing used PBMCs, collected roughly 23 days after the first yellow fever vaccination. The rearrangement uses TRBV4-1 and TRBJ2-1; 11 bases agree with TRBD2. This TCR derives from a man younger than 35 who received the YFV17D yellow fever vaccine. CDR3 region: CASSLTSGGVNEQFF. The DNA for the CDR3 is TGCGCCAGCAGCTTAACTAGCGGGGGTGTCAATGAGCAGTTCTTC.